The T cell receptor (beta chain) described here comes from a study of blood T cell repertoires in COVID-19 (dated by TCRdb to about 2020). Broadly, across the study: Samples covering the acute and convalescent phases of COVID-19 were provided by collaborators in the United States, Italy and Spain. The material from the prospective study consisted of cDNA or gDNA derived from T cells, B-cell-depleted T cells, or PBMCs. Deeply sampled blood TCRbeta repertoires from subjects exposed to, actively infected with, or recovered from COVID-19 were included in the dataset. The repertoires were made available in a free public database intended to serve as a resource for research on the immune response to SARS-CoV-2. The samples were drawn from the first 160 participants of the ongoing ImmuneRACE study and from 950 to 1,500 subjects provided by 6 global collaborators. Sample metadata almost always included a de-identified subject ID, COVID-19 status, age in years and sex. HLA class I and class II types, where available, came from metadata supplied by the sample provider rather than from assay-based typing.

In the case of this clone: The target of this receptor is not known. No per-base quality is available; no much larger clone lies one base away.

In Seattle, one collaborating source enrolled patients while the infection was active and tracked those patients longitudinally over the course of disease. The collaborating institutions used their own protocols to collect whole blood in K2EDTA tubes. For TCRbeta analysis, collaborator samples were shipped as frozen whole blood, as isolated PBMCs, or as DNA extracted from either sample type. CDR1 is given as SGHRS and CDR2 as YFSETQ, both from the germline V gene. V and J are truncated by 0 bases and 0 bases respectively, leaving an intervening sequence of 13 bases. Spanning cysteine to phenylalanine, the CDR3 consists of 17 amino acids. Kept here is only the CDR3 DNA, which spans 51 bases and is read in frame from base 1. The immunoSEQ Assay, a bias-controlled multiplex PCR, was used to amplify TCRbeta CDR3 regions from genomic DNA. Under the source paper's analysis protocol: The number of nucleated cells in each sample was estimated from the amplification of reference gene primers within the assay. To quantify the absolute abundance of each unique TCRbeta CDR3 rearrangement, sequence reads were collapsed and filtered. For each sample, productive Simpson clonality was calculated as the square root of Simpson's diversity index across productive rearrangements. TCRdb mirrors the immuneACCESS table, restricted to in-frame sequences. Some clones are absent from its copies; in checked studies, under half trace to an unresolved V gene, and the reason for the others is unknown. Clone size and the V and J calls come from that table; the DNA yielded D and trimming. The sample contains around 250,000 clones, about 90% of them found a single time. Jointly, the top ten make up 10% to 13% of the sample.

The study at large found these results: How much clinical and demographic metadata was included differed by source and by participant, and the metadata was provided uncurated.

The TCR comes from a woman aged 70-85 years with COVID-19, enrolled during active disease. The sequencing input was peripheral blood. The V and J genes are TRBV5-1 and TRBJ2-1, and the D gene may be TRBD2, 6 bases matching. The CDR3 protein: CASSLASTRTSYNEQFF. The nucleotide sequence is TGCGCCAGCAGCTTGGCCTCGACTAGGACCTCCTACAATGAGCAGTTCTTC.